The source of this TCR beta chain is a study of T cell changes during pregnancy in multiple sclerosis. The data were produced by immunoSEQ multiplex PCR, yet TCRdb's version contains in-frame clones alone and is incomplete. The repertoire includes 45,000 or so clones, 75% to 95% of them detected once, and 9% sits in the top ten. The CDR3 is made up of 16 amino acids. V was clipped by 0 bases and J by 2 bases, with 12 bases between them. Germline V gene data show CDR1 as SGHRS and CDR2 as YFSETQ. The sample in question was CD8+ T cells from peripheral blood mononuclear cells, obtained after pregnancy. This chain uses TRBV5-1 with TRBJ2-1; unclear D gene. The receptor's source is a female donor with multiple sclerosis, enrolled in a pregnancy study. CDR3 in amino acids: CASSLVARSPYNEQFF. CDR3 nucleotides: TGCGCCAGCAGCTTGGTTGCGCGGTCCCCCTACAATGAGCAGTTCTTC. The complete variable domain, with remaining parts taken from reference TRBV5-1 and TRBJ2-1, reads KAGVTQTPRYLIKTRGQQVTLSCSPISGHRSVSWYQQTPGQGLQFLFEYFSETQRNKGNFPGRFSGRQFSNSRSEMNVSTLELGDSALYLCASSLVARSPYNEQFFGPGTRLTVL.